A single sample is the source of the 9 T cell receptor beta chains below, sequenced in a study of human T cells and chemical hapten exposure (dated by TCRdb to the early 2020s). The time point label of this sample denotes: pre-sensitization, week 0. The treatment or condition label, as the study defines it: therapeutic diphenylcyclopropenone sensitization with weekly scalp DPC. The library was prepared using RACE. Sequencing instrument: NextSeq 500. TCRdb reprocessed the public reads (quality trimming at Q25 with fastp, clone calling with MiXCR) and kept in-frame beta chains. Each entry is one CDR3 protein sequence, shown with its most common DNA and genes. The sample table shows over 300,000 distinct CDR3 sequences, and roughly 5.3% are seen once. The biggest ten clones account for just over 2.5% of the sample. The material was whole blood, obtained in connection with sensitization to the hapten diphenylcyclopropenone (DPC). All receptors come from a woman between 45 and 65 years old with alopecia areata. Some clones in this sample may be carry-over from other donors' samples.

Only a few counts were recorded for this clonotype. This chain joins TRBV5-1 and TRBJ1-6, with unresolved D. From germline, CDR1 is SGHRS and CDR2 YFSETQ. The CDR3 is 14 amino acids. V was clipped by 0 bases and J by 3 bases, with 4 bases between them. CDR3: CASSLAIYNSPLHF. For the CDR3, the DNA is TGCGCCAGCAGCTTGGCCATCTATAATTCACCCCTCCACTTT.

Many counts were recorded for this clonotype. V and J are TRBV12-3 or TRBV12-4 and TRBJ1-4, with a weak D call TRBD1 (5 bases). The V end lost 0 bases, the J end lost 4 bases, and 12 bases lay between the germline ends. The CDR3 covers 16 residues. The CDR3 coding sequence is TGTGCCAGCAGTTTAGCGCTAGGGGCTTTTAATGAAAAACTGTTTTTT. Translating it yields CASSLALGAFNEKLFF.

This chain links TRBV10-3 with TRBJ1-1; D gene unclear. CDR1 and CDR2 (germline): ENHRY, SYGVKD. This CDR3 comprises 15 residues. V was shortened by 11 bases and J by 0 bases, with 19 bases between the two germline ends. The CDR3 DNA reads TGTGCCGCACGTAAAGGGTCAGGCGTGAACACTGAAGCTTTCTTT. It specifies CAARKGSGVNTEAFF.

This clonotype has only a few counts. This chain uses TRBV6-6 with TRBJ2-3; the D is unclear. Trimming pared 5 bases from V and 0 bases from J, leaving 12 bases between. This CDR3 has 15 residues. Germline lookup yields CDR1 MNHNY and CDR2 SVGAGI (reference sequence). The CDR3 loop is CASSPTIASTDTQYF. CDR3 nucleotides: TGTGCCAGCAGTCCGACAATCGCGAGCACAGATACGCAGTATTTT.

This clonotype was detected ten times or more. This rearrangement joins TRBV7-2 to TRBJ2-1; the match to TRBD2 covers 9 bases. The CDR3 extends over 19 amino acids. Germline V gene lookup returns CDR1 SGHTA and CDR2 FQGNSA. V was pared by 2 bases and J by 2 bases, with 13 bases of the junction left unmatched. CDR3 region: CASSLIGTSGSRAYNEQFF. The CDR3 coding sequence is TGTGCCAGCAGCTTAATCGGAACTAGCGGGTCAAGGGCCTACAATGAGCAGTTCTTC.

This clonotype was detected many times. The chain carries TRBV7-2 and TRBJ2-3, with TRBD1 identical over 7 bases. CDR1 is SGHTA, CDR2 FQGNSA, per germline. CDR3 length: 15 residues. V lost 1 base, J lost 2 bases, and 3 bases stayed unmatched. CDR3 in DNA: TGTGCCAGCAGCTTAGTAGGACAGGTCACAGATACGCAGTATTTT. It yields the protein CASSLVGQVTDTQYF. Drawing the rest from reference TRBV7-2 and TRBJ2-3, the complete variable domain is GAGVSQSPSNKVTEKGKDVELRCDPISGHTALYWYRQSLGQGLEFLIYFQGNSAPDKSGLPSDRFSAERTGGSVSTLTIQRTQQEDSAVYLCASSLVGQVTDTQYFGPGTRLTVL.

This clonotype has ten or more counts. CDR3 DNA: TGTGCCATCAGTCTAGCGGACGCTAGCACAGATACGCAGTATTTT. This sequence encodes CAISLADASTDTQYF. The gene calls are TRBV10-3 and TRBJ2-3, with 7 nucleotides matching TRBD2. V shed 5 bases, J shed 0 bases, and the junction held 5 bases outside the gene matches. Germline CDR1 ENHRY, CDR2 SYGVKD. This CDR3 region has 15 residues.

In this sample, this clonotype turned up many times. The rearrangement links TRBV29-1 to TRBJ2-3; D unclear. Germline assignment: CDR1 SQVTM and CDR2 ANQGSEA. The ends were cut back, 4 bases at V and 6 bases at J, with 5 bases in the middle. The CDR3 loop spans 10 amino acids. CDR3 bases: TGCAGCGTTGGTCTGGATACGCAGTATTTT. Translation: CSVGLDTQYF.

This clonotype was detected only a few times. The V call is TRBV27, the J call TRBJ2-3, with no clear D. CDR3 length: 12 amino acids. V gave up 3 bases and J gave up 5 bases, with 6 bases separating them. Per germline, CDR1 MNHEY and CDR2 SMNVEV (reference sequence). The CDR3 loop reads CASSFSKDTQYF. CDR3 DNA sequence: TGTGCCAGCAGTTTCTCAAAAGATACGCAGTATTTT.